The 30 T cell receptor beta chains below come from one sample, sequenced in a study of identical twins. MiXCR, applied by TCRdb to the 5' RACE reads, yields one record per CDR3 protein. The profile shows 1.5 million to 2 million distinct CDR3 sequences, roughly 35% of them singletons. Sequenced: cord blood. These receptors originate from a newborn girl in good health.

This clonotype was counted a few times. The rearrangement joins TRBV27 to TRBJ1-1, with D unclear. V was shortened by 3 bases and J by 2 bases, with 10 bases between the two germline ends. Germline lookup yields CDR1 MNHEY and CDR2 SMNVEV (reference sequence). CDR3 length equals 14 residues. The CDR3: CASSLVGYNTEAFF. Here the CDR3 DNA reads TGTGCCAGCAGTTTGGTAGGGTATAACACTGAAGCTTTCTTT.

The rearrangement uses TRBV12-3 or TRBV12-4 and TRBJ2-5, with D perhaps matching TRBD1 or TRBD2 (5 bases each). The CDR3 runs to 14 residues. V gave up 6 bases and J gave up 4 bases, with 15 bases separating them. In nucleotides, the CDR3 is TGTGCCAGCAGACACGCTGGGGGACGAGAGACCCAGTACTTC. It specifies CASRHAGGRETQYF.

The V and J genes are TRBV5-1 and TRBJ1-2, with a tentative D call TRBD1 (5 bases). Germline V gives CDR1 SGHRS, CDR2 YFSETQ. V lost 4 bases and J lost 0, with 16 bases in between. This CDR3 comprises 16 residues. CDR3 bases: TGCGCCAGCAGCCTGGTGGGGACCGCTTCTAACTATGGCTACACCTTC. Protein product: CASSLVGTASNYGYTF.

The rearrangement uses TRBV28 and TRBJ2-1, with 13 positions matching TRBD2. The germline gives CDR1 MDHEN, CDR2 SYDVKM. The CDR3 extends over 15 amino acids. With 6 bases clipped from V and 8 bases from J, the junction kept 7 bases outside the gene matches. Here the CDR3 reads CASRRTSGGLDEQFF. CDR3 bases: TGTGCCAGCAGACGGACTAGCGGGGGCTTGGATGAGCAGTTCTTC. Looking up the rest from reference TRBV28 and TRBJ2-1 gives the full variable domain: DVKVTQSSRYLVKRTGEKVFLECVQDMDHENMFWYRQDPGLGLRLIYFSYDVKMKEKGDIPEGYSVSREKKERFSLILESASTNQTSMYLCASRRTSGGLDEQFFGPGTRLTVL.

This clonotype has more than one count but fewer than ten. The CDR3 is CSARTDYQETQYF. The CDR3 DNA is TGCAGTGCTAGGACAGATTACCAAGAGACCCAGTACTTC. The chain couples TRBV20-1 to TRBJ2-5, with D perhaps matching TRBD1 (5 bases). CDR3 size: 13 residues. Germline CDR1 DFQATT, CDR2 SNEGSKA (reference sequence). Trimming removed 3 bases at V and 0 bases at J, with 8 bases between.

This clonotype has more than one count but fewer than ten. The chain uses TRBV29-1 and TRBJ1-1; TRBD1 agrees at 8 bases. The CDR3 is 13 amino acids. V was pared by 6 bases and J by 0 bases, with 3 bases of the junction left unmatched. CDR1 SQVTM and CDR2 ANQGSEA come from the germline V gene. CDR3 bases: TGCAGCGTAGAGGACAGGGTGAACACTGAAGCTTTCTTT. Its protein product is CSVEDRVNTEAFF. The variable domain in full, with the rest retrieved from reference TRBV29-1 and TRBJ1-1, is SAVISQKPSRDICQRGTSLTIQCQVDSQVTMMFWYRQQPGQSLTLIATANQGSEATYESGFVIDKFPISRPNLTFSTLTVSNMSPEDSSIYLCSVEDRVNTEAFFGQGTRLTVV.

The table lists this clonotype with a few counts. This sequence joins TRBV7-9 and TRBJ2-7, with 10 nucleotides matching TRBD1. Germline values: CDR1 SEHNR, CDR2 FQNEAQ (reference sequence). This CDR3 has 14 amino acids. V was clipped by 5 bases and J by 6 bases; unmatched bases: 7. The CDR3 coding sequence is TGTGCCAGCAGCGCCCAGGACAGGGGGACCGAGCAGTACTTC. It is translated as CASSAQDRGTEQYF.

As regards this clonotype: One end of the junction is discordant with germline, which a read error may explain. V gene TRBV12-3 or TRBV12-4 combines with J gene TRBJ2-3; the D call may be TRBD1 or TRBD2 (5 bases each). This CDR3 has 15 residues. For the CDR3, the DNA is TGTGCCAGCAGCCAGACCAGGGTCCTAGCAGATGCGCAGTATTTT. It is translated as CASSQTRVLADAQYF.

Written as DNA, the CDR3 is TGTGCCACCAGTGATCCCCCGAGGCCAGATACGCAGTATTTT. Translated: CATSDPPRPDTQYF. The chain couples TRBV24-1 to TRBJ2-3; the D is unclear. The CDR3 is 14 residues long. From germline, CDR1 is KGHDR and CDR2 SFDVKD. With 3 bases removed from V and 4 bases from J, the gap between germline ends came to 10 bases.

Notes on this clonotype: One junction end disagrees with the germline gene, perhaps due to a read error. V gene TRBV28 combines with J gene TRBJ1-5, with D perhaps matching TRBD1 (5 bases). Germline CDR1 MDHEN, CDR2 SYDVKM. This CDR3 has 15 amino acids. CDR3 residues: CASTPIRADNRPQHF. As DNA, the CDR3 is TGTGCCAGCACCCCCATAAGGGCGGACAATCGGCCCCAGCATTTT. The full variable domain, with the rest looked up from reference TRBV28 and TRBJ1-5, is DVKVTQSSRYLVKRTGEKVFLECVQDMDHENMFWYRQDPGLGLRLIYFSYDVKMKEKGDIPEGYSVSREKKERFSLILESASTNQTSMYLCASTPIRADNRPQHFGDGTRLSIL.

This clonotype was counted between two and nine times. The J gene is TRBJ2-7, the V gene TRBV4-1; D is unresolved. From germline, CDR1 is MGHRA and CDR2 YSYEKL. V lost 0 bases, J lost 3 bases, and 12 bases lay in between. CDR3 length: 15 amino acids. CDR3 nucleotides: TGCGCCAGCAGCCAAGACCCACGAGGCGGCTACGAGCAGTACTTC. As protein: CASSQDPRGGYEQYF.

This clonotype was observed a handful of times. The CDR3 region is CASSAQGQGNEKLFF. DNA for the CDR3: TGTGCCAGCAGTGCCCAGGGACAGGGCAATGAAAAACTGTTTTTT. V and J are TRBV12-3 or TRBV12-4 and TRBJ1-4; 9 bases are shared with TRBD1. With 5 bases clipped from V and 5 bases from J, the junction kept 6 bases outside the gene matches. The CDR3 length is 15 residues.

This clonotype was observed a handful of times. The chain combines TRBV29-1 with TRBJ2-2; D unclear. Germline V gene sequence: CDR1 SQVTM, CDR2 ANQGSEA. The CDR3 is 13 amino acids. Trimming took off 4 bases at V and 0 bases at J, with 6 bases between the two ends. CDR3 DNA sequence: TGCAGCGTTGGGGGTTCGAACACCGGGGAGCTGTTTTTT. Protein sequence: CSVGGSNTGELFF.

This clonotype was counted only a few times. The chain couples TRBV5-6 to TRBJ2-7, with D perhaps matching TRBD1 or TRBD2 (7 bases each). With 5 bases removed from V and 1 base from J, the gap between germline ends came to 16 bases. In germline, CDR1 is SGHDT, CDR2 YYEEEE. CDR3 length: 15 amino acids. CDR3 sequence reads: CASSRTGEGSYEQYF. The CDR3 region has the DNA TGTGCCAGCAGTCGTACAGGGGAGGGTTCCTACGAGCAGTACTTC. The full variable domain, with the rest looked up from reference TRBV5-6 and TRBJ2-7, is DAGVTQSPTHLIKTRGQQVTLRCSPKSGHDTVSWYQQALGQGPQFIFQYYEEEERQRGNFPDRFSGHQFPNYSSELNVNALLLGDSALYLCASSRTGEGSYEQYFGPGTRLTVT.

The chain employs TRBV2 and TRBJ1-5; a weak D match, TRBD1 (6 bases). Germline V gene data show CDR1 as SNHLY and CDR2 as FYNNEI. CDR3 size: 15 residues. Between the trimmed V and J ends, which lost 6 bases and 0 bases, there was a span of 12 bases. The CDR3 protein is CASRAGVSSNQPQHF. As DNA, the CDR3 is TGTGCCAGCAGAGCAGGGGTTAGTAGCAATCAGCCCCAGCATTTT.

The chain carries TRBV12-3 or TRBV12-4 and TRBJ2-5; D ambiguous. The CDR3 is 11 amino acids. Trimming took 1 base from V and 12 from J, leaving 9 bases between them. The CDR3 coding sequence is TGTGCCAGCAGTTTAGGGCCGGCGGAGTACTTC. It translates to CASSLGPAEYF.

This clonotype showed up many times. A read error may produce the germline difference seen at one junction end. CDR3 residues: CASNLAGDQETQYF. Written as DNA, the CDR3 is TGTGCCAGCAATTTAGCGGGAGATCAAGAGACCCAGTACTTC. This chain links TRBV28 with TRBJ2-5, with 9 bases aligning to TRBD2. The CDR3 has 14 amino acids. Germline CDR1 MDHEN, CDR2 SYDVKM.

Worth noting for this clonotype: One junction end does not reproduce the germline sequence, and a read error may be involved. The CDR3 is CASNLTGGSTDTQYF. CDR3 in DNA: TGTGCCAGCAACTTAACAGGTGGAAGCACAGATACGCAGTATTTT. The chain has TRBV7-9 and TRBJ2-3, with D perhaps matching TRBD1 (5 bases). Germline loops: CDR1 SEHNR, CDR2 FQNEAQ (reference sequence). This CDR3 region has 15 residues.

The chain links TRBV12-5 to TRBJ2-3, with D possibly TRBD2 on 6 matching bases. The CDR3 loop spans 13 amino acids. Germline values: CDR1 LGHNT, CDR2 FRNRAP. With 2 bases removed from V and 8 bases from J, the gap between germline ends came to 11 bases. The CDR3 sequence is CASGLWRDGTQYF. The DNA of the CDR3 is TGTGCTAGTGGTTTGTGGCGGGATGGTACGCAGTATTTT.

In regard to this clonotype: A read error may produce the germline difference seen at one junction end. The chain joins TRBV5-1 to TRBJ2-3; no definite D call. CDR3 length equals 14 residues. CDR1 SGHRS and CDR2 YFSETQ come from the germline V gene. This chain's CDR3 is CAGSQRPSTDTQYF. Here the CDR3 DNA reads TGCGCCGGCAGCCAGAGGCCTAGCACAGATACGCAGTATTTT.

This clonotype has a count of ten or more. The chain employs TRBV7-8 and TRBJ2-3; D uncertain. The CDR3 consists of 13 residues. The V and J ends lost 8 bases and 0 bases respectively, with 9 bases between them. CDR1 SGHVS and CDR2 FQNEAQ come from the germline V gene. As DNA, the CDR3 is TGTGCCAGCGTCCCCCCAAGCACAGATACGCAGTATTTT. Its protein is CASVPPSTDTQYF.

This clonotype was found a few times. The DNA for the CDR3 is TGCGCCAGCAGCCGGATGACAGGTCCCTACGAGCAGTACTTC. As protein: CASSRMTGPYEQYF. This chain connects TRBV4-1 to TRBJ2-7; D perhaps matches TRBD1 (6 bases). V lost 4 bases and J lost 2, with 12 bases in between. Germline lookup yields CDR1 MGHRA and CDR2 YSYEKL. This CDR3 contains 14 residues.

This clonotype has ten or more counts. A much larger clone differs by one base, so this may be a read error. This chain joins TRBV12-3 or TRBV12-4 and TRBJ1-2; no clear D. The V end was cut by 1 base, the J end by 6 bases, with 3 bases between. This CDR3 comprises 11 residues. The CDR3 region is CASSLGNGYTF. Written as DNA, the CDR3 is TGTGCCAGCAGTTTAGGGAATGGCTACACCTTC.

V usage is TRBV12-3 or TRBV12-4 and J usage is TRBJ2-3; 7 bases agree with TRBD1. This CDR3 contains 19 residues. Losses at the gene ends were 6 bases for V and 3 bases for J; bases not matched to a gene: 21. CDR3 amino acids: CASSPDRVWLVGRTDTQYF. The DNA of the CDR3 is TGTGCCAGCAGCCCCGACAGGGTTTGGCTGGTGGGTCGGACAGATACGCAGTATTTT.

This chain links TRBV30 with TRBJ1-2, with TRBD1 matching over 9 bases. Germline CDR1 GTSNPN, CDR2 SVGIG (reference sequence). This CDR3 contains 11 residues. Trimming cost V 8 bases and J 2 bases; bases outside gene matches: 0. This CDR3 is CAGQGNYGYTF. The CDR3, as DNA: TGTGCCGGACAGGGGAACTATGGCTACACCTTC. Variable domain in full (rest from reference TRBV30 and TRBJ1-2): SQTIHQWPATLVQPVGSPLSLECTVEGTSNPNLYWYRQAAGRGLQLLFYSVGIGQISSEVPQNLSASRPQDRQFILSSKKLLLSDSGFYLCAGQGNYGYTFGSGTRLTVV.

The chain combines TRBV20-1 with TRBJ1-3; TRBD1 might be the D (5 bases). The CDR3 covers 13 residues. From germline, CDR1 is DFQATT and CDR2 SNEGSKA (reference sequence). Trimming removed 5 bases from V and 4 bases from J, with 12 bases in between. CDR3 residues: CSASLGTGNTIYF. The CDR3 coding sequence is TGCAGTGCTTCTCTCGGGACGGGAAACACCATATATTTT.

This clonotype was counted only a few times. The CDR3 loop reads CASSRDRTEAFF. The CDR3 coding sequence is TGTGCCAGCAGCCGGGACAGGACTGAAGCTTTCTTT. The chain uses TRBV2 and TRBJ1-1; 8 bases agree with TRBD1. The trim removed 6 bases at V and 5 bases at J, leaving 2 bases unmatched. Germline V gene sequence: CDR1 SNHLY, CDR2 FYNNEI. This CDR3 contains 12 residues.

In its sample, this clonotype was seen a few times. This rearrangement joins TRBV5-6 to TRBJ2-3; D perhaps matches TRBD1 (6 bases). V was shortened by 0 bases and J by 1 base, with 9 bases between the two germline ends. Looked up from germline, CDR1 is SGHDT and CDR2 is YYEEEE. CDR3 length: 15 amino acids. The CDR3 DNA reads TGTGCCAGCAGCTTGGTTCCAGGGGGCACAGATACGCAGTATTTT. This gives the protein CASSLVPGGTDTQYF.

The chain employs TRBV29-1 and TRBJ2-4; tentatively, D is TRBD1 (5 bases). Near its end, the DNA agrees better with TRBJ2-7, so the J call may be wrong. Germline-derived CDR1 and CDR2 are SQVTM and ANQGSEA. The CDR3 is made up of 13 amino acids. CDR3 sequence: CSVAPGQSYEQYF. DNA for the CDR3: TGCAGCGTCGCCCCAGGGCAGTCCTACGAGCAGTACTTC.

This clonotype has at least ten counts. The chain couples TRBV28 to TRBJ2-7; no clear D. V lost 5 bases and J lost 0, with 17 bases in between. Per germline, CDR1 MDHEN and CDR2 SYDVKM. This CDR3 has 16 residues. The CDR3 DNA sequence: TGTGCCAGCAGTCCCCTCCTCTCGTGGAGCTCCTACGAGCAGTACTTC. This encodes CASSPLLSWSSYEQYF.